This T cell receptor (beta chain) is from a study of blood T cells in healthy people across ages. It was with a sample-barcoded 5' primer and a J-beta primer mix that a second PCR of about 7 to 12 cycles was run. TCRdb re-analysed the 5' RACE reads in MiXCR, keeping a single row per CDR3 protein. Seen here are around 500,000 distinct CDR3 sequences, around 27% observed once, and the top ten hold 3.6%. Germline CDR1 is DFQATT and CDR2 is SNEGSKA (reference sequence). The CDR3 is 15 residues long. This clonotype was seen only once. A read error may produce the germline difference seen at one junction end. The sample also formed part of further work on T cells of mothers and their children. As reported in that work: Within related and unrelated pairs, thymic selection shapes TCR recombination output in a similar way.

This chain joins TRBV20-1 and TRBJ2-6, with D tentatively TRBD1 or TRBD2 (6 bases each). Specimen: blood. This receptor was identified in a boy aged 2 to 10 in good health. The CDR3, as DNA: TGCAGTGCCAGAGAGGGGGGCTCTGGGGCCAACGTCCTGACTTTC. Amino acid sequence: CSAREGGSGANVLTF.